Described below is a single T cell receptor (beta chain) sequence and its context. Its antigen is currently not known. Within one base of it there is no much larger clone, and no base qualities were kept. The method behind the library was PCR. Instrument on record: Illumina HiSeq 2000. TCRdb reworked the public reads: Q25 trimming with fastp, MiXCR clone assembly, productive beta chains retained. All rows with the same CDR3 protein become a single entry with the most common DNA and genes. For this sample there are 20,000 or so distinct CDR3 sequences; 40% to 50% appear just once. The top ten clones comprise around 40% of the sample. These data originate in a study of tumor-infiltrating lymphocytes in oesophageal squamous cell carcinoma (dated by TCRdb to about 2016). Reading from cysteine to phenylalanine, the CDR3 counts 15 amino acids. The read is trimmed to its CDR3 DNA, 45 bases read in frame from base 1. The germline V gene provides CDR1 SGHAT and CDR2 FQNNGV. For this chain, trimming is 5 bases at the V end and 4 bases at the J end, and the number of junction bases without a gene match is 7.

Recombination joined TRBV11-2 with TRBJ2-5, and 10 bases in between align with TRBD1. The source is a male donor with esophageal squamous cell carcinoma. Sequenced material: esophageal tumor tissue. The sequenced DNA is TGTGCCAGCAGCAGCCGGGACAGGGGTTTAGAGACCCAGTACTTC. This yields the protein CASSSRDRGLETQYF. The variable domain in full, with residues beyond the CDR3 obtained from the reference TRBV11-2 and TRBJ2-5 genes, is EAGVAQSPRYKIIEKRQSVAFWCNPISGHATLYWYQQILGQGPKLLIQFQNNGVVDDSQLPKDRFSAERLKGVDSTLKIQPAKLEDSAVYLCASSSRDRGLETQYFGPGTRLLVL.